This T cell receptor beta chain derives from a study of blood T cells in healthy people across ages (dated by TCRdb to 2015 to 2017). With respect to the entire study: In model experiments, template switching captured about one uniquely barcoded TCR beta cDNA molecule for every two T cells. The study measured age-related changes in TCR beta repertoire diversity using deep sequencing normalized with unique cDNA molecular identifiers. Four age groups were formed from the donors: young (average approximately 15 years), middle-aged (approximately 39), aged (roughly 59) and long-lived (less than 85). Donors of different ages were randomly distributed across sequencing lanes to avoid experimental bias. Using the same blood draw, the study looked at two additional independent replicas of 1 million unique cDNA reads for two donors, one aged 18 to 29 and the other aged 80 or older. Broad study findings and their caveats: Conclusive comparison of naive and antigen-experienced compartments was prevented by the profiling of bulk unsorted PBMCs. Observed TCR beta diversity per million T cells fell roughly linearly with age, and a significant reduction was already apparent by age around 36. The percentage of naive T cells measured by flow cytometry correlated strongly with observed TCR beta diversity. Because donor CMV infection status was unknown, age-related changes in expanded clonotypes were potentially confounded. Estimates of total diversity based on one million sequenced T cells were regarded as lower bounds and as underestimates. Compared with the aged group, the long-lived group had more naive CD4+ T cells, fewer expanded clones and increased TCR diversity, suggesting age selection.

The approximately 39 donors, aged 6 to 90 years, were systemically healthy Caucasian individuals from Russia. Each donor gave ten milliliters of peripheral blood, drawn into EDTA-treated Vacutainer tubes. Ficoll-Paque density-gradient centrifugation was used to isolate PBMCs, with at least 6 million per sample. Trizol reagent was used to extract total RNA from PBMCs, with at least 6 micrograms per sample. For every donor, flow cytometry on a PBMC aliquot measured the percentage of naive CD45RAhigh/CD27high T cells. Note on this clonotype: No antigen is known for it. Qualities for individual bases were not recorded, and no much larger clone is one base off.

The cysteine opens and the phenylalanine closes a CDR3 of 14 amino acids. Only the CDR3 region is kept as DNA, spanning 42 bases read in frame from base 1. In the germline V gene, CDR1 corresponds to SGHNT and CDR2 to YENEEA. Here V drops 1 base and J drops 5 bases, and the junction holds 5 bases not matched to any gene. The library came from 5' RACE. Sequencing used an Illumina HiSeq 2500. A second PCR of roughly 7 to 12 cycles was run with a J-beta primer mix and a sample-barcoded 5' primer. A template-switch 5' adaptor carrying 12 random nucleotides introduced a unique molecular identifier onto each TCR beta cDNA molecule. Each sample yielded at least 3 million CDR3-containing paired-end reads. First-strand cDNA was synthesized from all RNA with the Mint cDNA synthesis kit, primed by a TRBC-specific oligonucleotide. All cDNA was treated with uracil-DNA glycosylase and then went through a first 18-cycle PCR with the universal primers M1SS and BC2_uni_R. Under the source paper's analysis protocol: Normalization of each sample was performed by random selection of 1 million high-quality reads, each carrying a distinct molecular identifier. Instead of being binned into consensus sequences, reads with shared molecular identifiers were discarded. MiTCR, set to a Q25 quality threshold and the strictest error-elimination algorithm, was used for CDR3 identification, clonotype clustering and error correction. A nonparametric unseen species model using Euler transformation provided a lower-bound estimate of total TCR beta diversity. TCRdb trimmed the raw reads at Q25, called clones with MiXCR and kept productive beta chains. Each CDR3 protein appears once, grouped with its most common genes and DNA. TCRdb's processing, not the study's, gives the V and J calls here. The table for this sample lists about 1.6 million distinct CDR3 sequences; 30% to 40% of them were counted only once. The leading ten clones occupy about 10% of the sample.

The chain is encoded by TRBV11-3 joined to TRBJ2-7, with 7 bases in between that match TRBD2. Material for sequencing was blood. The sequence came from a woman aged 30 to 39 in good health. CDR3 reads: CASSLGAGEDEQYF. The bases read TGTGCCAGCAGCTTAGGTGCGGGAGAGGACGAGCAGTACTTC.